This TCR beta chain derives from a study of blood T cell repertoires in COVID-19. Study in general: In each case, the material was cDNA or gDNA derived from T cells, B-cell-depleted T cells, or PBMCs.

Sequencing used immunoSEQ multiplex PCR; TCRdb keeps in-frame clones, though not all of them. The profile shows 200,000 to 250,000 clones, 84% of them singletons. This receptor was identified in a woman aged 45-65 years with active or convalescent COVID-19. Sample: peripheral blood.

The CDR3 region is CASRGTGYQPQHF. The DNA of the CDR3 is TGTGCCAGCAGGGGGACAGGGTATCAGCCCCAGCATTTT. This sequence joins TRBV28 and TRBJ1-5, with 9 nucleotides matching TRBD1. Trimming removed 6 bases from V and 5 bases from J; junction bases left unmatched: 2. CDR1 is MDHEN, CDR2 SYDVKM, per germline. CDR3 size: 13 residues.